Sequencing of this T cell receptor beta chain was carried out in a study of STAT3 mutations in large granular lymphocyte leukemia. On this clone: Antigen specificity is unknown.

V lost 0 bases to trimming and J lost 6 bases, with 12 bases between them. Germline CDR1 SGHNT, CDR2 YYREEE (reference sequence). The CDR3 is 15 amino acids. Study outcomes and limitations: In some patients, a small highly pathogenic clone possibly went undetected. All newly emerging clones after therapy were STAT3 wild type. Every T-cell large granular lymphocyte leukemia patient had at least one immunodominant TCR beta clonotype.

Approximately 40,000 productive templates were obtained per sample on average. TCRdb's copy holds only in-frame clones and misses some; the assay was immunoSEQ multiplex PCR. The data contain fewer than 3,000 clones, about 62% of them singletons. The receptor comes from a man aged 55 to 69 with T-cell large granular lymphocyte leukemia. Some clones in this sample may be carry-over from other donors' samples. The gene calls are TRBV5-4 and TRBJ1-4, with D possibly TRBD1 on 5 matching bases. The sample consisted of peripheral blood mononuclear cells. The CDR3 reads CASSLAGPGDEKLFF. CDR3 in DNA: TGTGCCAGCAGCTTGGCGGGACCCGGTGATGAAAAACTGTTTTTT.